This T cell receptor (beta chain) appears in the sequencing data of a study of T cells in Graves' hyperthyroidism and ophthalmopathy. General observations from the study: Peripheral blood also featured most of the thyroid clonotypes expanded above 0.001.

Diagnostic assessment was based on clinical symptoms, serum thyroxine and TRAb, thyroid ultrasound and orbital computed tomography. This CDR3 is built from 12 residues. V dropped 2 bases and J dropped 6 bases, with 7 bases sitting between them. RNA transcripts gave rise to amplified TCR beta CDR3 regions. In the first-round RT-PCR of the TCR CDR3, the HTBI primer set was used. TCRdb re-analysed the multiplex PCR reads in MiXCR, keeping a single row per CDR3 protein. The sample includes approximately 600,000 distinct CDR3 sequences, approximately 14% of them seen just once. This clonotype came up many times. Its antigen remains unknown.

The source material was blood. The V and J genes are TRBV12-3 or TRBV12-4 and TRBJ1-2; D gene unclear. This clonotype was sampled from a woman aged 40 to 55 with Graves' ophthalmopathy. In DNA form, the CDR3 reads TGTGCCAGCAGTTTAAAGCCGGATGGCTACACCTTC. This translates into CASSLKPDGYTF.